These T cell receptor beta chains were read from a single sample in a study of cytomegalovirus exposure and HLA in healthy donors. The method was immunoSEQ multiplex PCR; TCRdb's version includes in-frame clones alone and lacks a portion of them. This sample carries fewer than 200,000 clones, 76% of them seen once, and the ten largest clones take 0.6% to 0.9%. Sequenced: PBMCs. These receptor sequences come from a female donor in good health and CMV-seronegative. CDR3s include the opening cysteine and the closing phenylalanine or tryptophan. A D gene is named only where the DNA matches it firmly.

v_call	j_call	d_call	cdr3_aa
TRBV6-5	TRBJ1-3	NA	CASSYAGRGGNTIYF
TRBV27	TRBJ2-4	TRBD1	CASSLLTGLTKNSQYF
TRBV21-1	TRBJ2-1	NA	CASSMYSARNNEQFF
TRBV7-8	TRBJ2-1	TRBD2	CASSSRLAGGPPEREQFF
TRBV19	TRBJ2-5	NA	CASKMEWGQETQYF
TRBV28	TRBJ2-7	TRBD1	CASSSGQGTHEQYF
TRBV28	TRBJ1-2	TRBD1	CATSGGRDGYTF
TRBV27	TRBJ2-3	TRBD1	CASSGQGGTDTQYF
TRBV7-6	TRBJ2-7	TRBD2	CASSPLRVTSGTYEQYF
TRBV7-9	TRBJ2-3	NA	CASRLSRVKVTDTQYF
TRBV25-1	TRBJ2-7	NA	CARDSSYEQYF
TRBV4-3	TRBJ1-2	NA	CASSREMGADYGYTF
TRBV7-8	TRBJ1-1	TRBD1	CGGRGQGARTDTEAFF
TRBV4-3	TRBJ1-1	NA	CASSQGTGIDTEAFF
TRBV7-3	TRBJ2-1	NA	CASSLRGNEQFF
TRBV11-3	TRBJ2-7	NA	CASQSSGTYEQYF
TRBV28	TRBJ2-1	NA	CASRPAGYNEQFF
TRBV12-5	TRBJ2-5	NA	CASGAGGVRETQYF
TRBV28	TRBJ2-7	TRBD2	CASSSSLSGRAMYEQYF
TRBV4-1	TRBJ1-1	NA	CASGIRGFSYTEAFF
TRBV27	TRBJ2-3	TRBD2	CASSPIPGTSRKITDTQYF
TRBV19	TRBJ2-4	TRBD1	CASSMGQGLNIQYF
TRBV7-3	TRBJ2-1	TRBD2	CASSRGLAGTGGEQFF
TRBV5-4	TRBJ2-4	NA	CASSPNPGGNSQYF
TRBV6-5	TRBJ1-2	NA	CASSYTYGDYGYTF
TRBV4-2	TRBJ2-6	TRBD1	CASAGTVSSGANVLTF
TRBV27	TRBJ1-1	TRBD1	CASSLETGDTEAFF
TRBV6-1	TRBJ1-5	TRBD1	CASTFYRGNQPQHF
TRBV25-1	TRBJ2-1	TRBD2	CASSDRTSGLKFF
TRBV11-2	TRBJ2-7	TRBD2	CASSQGGGSSGGHSYEQYF
TRBV2	TRBJ2-7	NA	CASHTVGGSSYEQYF
TRBV5-6	TRBJ2-1	TRBD2	CASSLFSGSGSYNEQFF
TRBV2	TRBJ2-1	TRBD1	CASRRRAGGFVYNEQFF
TRBV7-9	TRBJ2-7	TRBD1	CASSTGQGTYEQYF
TRBV6-5	TRBJ2-7	NA	CASSRNGEQYF
TRBV7-6	TRBJ2-5	TRBD2	CASSKAGGRAETQYF
TRBV7-9	NA	NA	CAFEVSSPSYEQYF
TRBV5-1	TRBJ2-7	TRBD2	CASSLVGTSSYEQYF
TRBV6-1	TRBJ2-7	NA	CATLRGRLLSYEQYF
TRBV5-4	TRBJ1-2	TRBD1	CASTTSLDRGGYTF
TRBV6-8	NA	TRBD2	CASNSSGGTSSYEQYF
TRBV19	TRBJ2-7	TRBD1	CASSIAGTGELYEQYF
TRBV30	TRBJ2-1	TRBD2	CAWHGRLAGGYEQFF
TRBV4-2	TRBJ1-4	NA	CASSQVGLPTNEKLFF
TRBV6-1	TRBJ1-1	TRBD1	CASTFQGQANTEAFF
TRBV6-6	TRBJ1-5	TRBD1	CASSSDRGWDQPQHF
TRBV7-8	TRBJ2-7	NA	CASSLEGKTAFYEQYF
TRBV7-9	TRBJ2-3	NA	CASSLGGVAGADTQYF
TRBV6-1	TRBJ1-2	NA	CASSRNYGYTF
TRBV6-4	TRBJ2-3	TRBD2	CASRRTSGSTDTQYF
TRBV9	TRBJ2-7	NA	CASSPLRSGPYEQYF
TRBV7-2	TRBJ1-5	TRBD1	CASSSQGVYSNQPQHF
TRBV6-5	TRBJ2-7	TRBD1	CATTSGTGAYEQYF
TRBV9	TRBJ2-1	TRBD1	CASSSGQGTYNEQFF
TRBV4-2	TRBJ2-7	TRBD2	CASSQLSSGGGVSYEQYF
TRBV5-1	TRBJ2-3	TRBD2	CASSPGTSSRTDTQYF
TRBV5-6	TRBJ1-2	TRBD1	CASSYQDRTKGYTF
TRBV6-1	TRBJ2-1	NA	CASSPQGTYNEQFF